This TCR beta chain stems from a study of blood T cell repertoires in COVID-19. Across the whole study: Spain, Italy and the United States supplied samples that represented acute and convalescent COVID-19. PBMCs, B-cell-depleted T cells, or T cells provided the cDNA or gDNA that made up the material.

The CDR3 consists of 15 residues. The germline CDR1 and CDR2 sequences are MDHEN and SYDVKM. V was shortened by 1 base and J by 0 bases, with 9 bases between the two germline ends. Authors' processing steps: Quantification of nucleated cells was approximated via reference gene primer amplification. Method: immunoSEQ multiplex PCR; TCRdb's copy keeps in-frame clones and lacks some. V, J and clone size reflect that table, while D and trimming were determined from the DNA. The table lists about 120,000 clones, more than 80% of them singletons. This chain links TRBV28 with TRBJ1-1; no clear D. The clonotype comes from a man aged 70 or older with active or convalescent COVID-19. Sample: peripheral blood. The DNA for the CDR3 is TGTGCCAGCAGTTTATTGCCAGGCGTGAACACTGAAGCTTTCTTT. Its translation: CASSLLPGVNTEAFF.